This T cell receptor (beta chain) appears in the sequencing data of a study of T cell repertoires in cytomegalovirus infection. Study-level information: Both a matching HLA type and CMV infection were indicated by public TCR beta signatures. General study results and limits: Ex vivo, HLA-C-restricted CMV-specific TCR beta clonotypes prevailed over the rest of the response.

TCRdb redid the calling of the reads with MiXCR, one entry per CDR3 protein. The top ten clones hold less than 15% of a sample with 250,000 or so distinct CDR3 sequences, 8% to 9.5% of them seen once. Comment on this clonotype: Antigen: not known.

The sequence derives from a human donor in good health (CMV status not recorded). Some clones in this sample may be carry-over from other donors' samples. Material: PBMCs.

The CDR3 region has the DNA TGCAGCGTTGAAGATCTTCCAGGCGGGAACACTGAAGCTTTCTTT. Protein product: CSVEDLPGGNTEAFF. The chain employs TRBV29-1 and TRBJ1-1; the D is unclear. Germline V gene lookup returns CDR1 SQVTM and CDR2 ANQGSEA. The CDR3 spans 15 residues. Trimming stripped 0 bases from V and 1 base from J, with 12 bases between.